This TCR beta chain was sequenced for a study of blood T cell repertoires in COVID-19. Study-level background: Material from acute and convalescent COVID-19 was sourced from the United States, Italy and Spain.

Seattle cases were enrolled at active infection and followed longitudinally. Under the authors' procedure: Amplification of reference gene primers was used by the study to estimate nucleated cell counts. Sequencing was performed with immunoSEQ multiplex PCR; in TCRdb, only in-frame clones are kept and a portion is missing. V and J calls and clone size are those listed in that table; D and trimming were worked out from the DNA. The data hold over 450,000 clones, with roughly 89% observed a single time. The CDR3 runs to 16 residues. From germline, CDR1 is LGHDT and CDR2 YNNKEL (reference sequence). Trimming took off 4 bases at V and 2 bases at J, with 15 bases between the two ends.

This TCR came from a man aged 18 to 30 with COVID-19, enrolled during active disease. This chain uses TRBV3-1 (or the pseudogene TRBV3-2) with TRBJ1-3; D not resolved. The sequenced material came from peripheral blood. The CDR3 spells CASSPQRKSAGNTIYF. The CDR3 nucleotides read TGTGCCAGCAGCCCACAGCGGAAGAGTGCTGGAAACACCATATATTTT.